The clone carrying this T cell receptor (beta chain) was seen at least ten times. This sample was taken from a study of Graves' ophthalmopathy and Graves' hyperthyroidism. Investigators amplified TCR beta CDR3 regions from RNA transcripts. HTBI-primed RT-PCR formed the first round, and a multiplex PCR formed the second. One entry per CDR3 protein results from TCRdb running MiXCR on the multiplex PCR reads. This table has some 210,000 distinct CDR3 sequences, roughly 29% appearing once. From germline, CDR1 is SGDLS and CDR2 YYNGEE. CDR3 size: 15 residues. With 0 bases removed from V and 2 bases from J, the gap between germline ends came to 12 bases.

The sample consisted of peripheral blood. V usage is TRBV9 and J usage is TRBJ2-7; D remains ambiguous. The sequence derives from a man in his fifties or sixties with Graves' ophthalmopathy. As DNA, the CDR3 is TGTGCCAGCAGCGTAGGGTCTGAAGGGACCTACGAGCAGTACTTC. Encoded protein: CASSVGSEGTYEQYF.